This record looks at one T cell receptor beta chain sequence and its context. What it binds is not known. The CDR3 runs to 16 residues. Deletions cut 3 bases from V and 0 bases from J, with 12 bases between. These data are taken from a study of T cells after yellow fever vaccination. Study-wide results and limits: Most clones from primary vaccination resurfaced after the booster (roughly 96% CD4, around 91% CD8).

MiXCR was run by TCRdb on the 5' RACE reads, yielding one entry per CDR3 protein. The sample lists some 400,000 distinct CDR3 sequences; around 20% were seen once. The sequenced sample was PBMCs, obtained before the yellow fever booster vaccination. The chain couples TRBV12-3 or TRBV12-4 to TRBJ1-3; the D is unclear. The TCR was taken from a man in his late teens or twenties who received the YFV17D yellow fever vaccine. CDR3 bases: TGTGCCAGCAGTTTGGAGGCGCTCCGCTCTGGAAACACCATATATTTT. Amino acid sequence: CASSLEALRSGNTIYF.